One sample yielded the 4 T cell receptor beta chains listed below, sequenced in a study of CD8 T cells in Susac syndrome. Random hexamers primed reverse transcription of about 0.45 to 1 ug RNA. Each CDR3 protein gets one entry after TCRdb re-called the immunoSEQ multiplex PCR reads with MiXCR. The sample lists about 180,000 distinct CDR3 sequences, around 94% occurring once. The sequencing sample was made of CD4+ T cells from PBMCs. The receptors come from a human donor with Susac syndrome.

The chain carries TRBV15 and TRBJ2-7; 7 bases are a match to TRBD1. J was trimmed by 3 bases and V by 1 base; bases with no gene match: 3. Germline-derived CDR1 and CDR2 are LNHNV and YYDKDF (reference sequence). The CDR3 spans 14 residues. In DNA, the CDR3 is TGTGCCACCAGCAGAGGTGGGGACAGCTACGAGCAGTACTTC. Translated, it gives CATSRGGDSYEQYF.

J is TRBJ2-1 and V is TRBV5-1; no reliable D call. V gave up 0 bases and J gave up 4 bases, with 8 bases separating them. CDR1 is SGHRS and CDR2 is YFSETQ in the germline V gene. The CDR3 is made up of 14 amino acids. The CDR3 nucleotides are TGCGCCAGCAGCTTGGAGGTGCGTTACAATGAGCAGTTCTTC. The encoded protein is CASSLEVRYNEQFF.

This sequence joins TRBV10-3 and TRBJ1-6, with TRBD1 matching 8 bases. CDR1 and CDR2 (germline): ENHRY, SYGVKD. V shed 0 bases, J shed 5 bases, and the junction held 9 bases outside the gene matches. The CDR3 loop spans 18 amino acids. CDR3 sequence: CAISESGQGPGDNSPLHF. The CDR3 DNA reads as TGTGCCATCAGTGAGTCCGGACAGGGCCCGGGAGATAATTCACCCCTCCACTTT.

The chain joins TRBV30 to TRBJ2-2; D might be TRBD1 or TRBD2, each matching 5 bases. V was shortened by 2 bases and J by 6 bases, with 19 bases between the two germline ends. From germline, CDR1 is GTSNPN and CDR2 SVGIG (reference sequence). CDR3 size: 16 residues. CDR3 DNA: TGTGCCTGGAGTCCCCCCACAAGTGGGGGTCCCGGGGAGCTGTTTTTT. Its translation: CAWSPPTSGGPGELFF.